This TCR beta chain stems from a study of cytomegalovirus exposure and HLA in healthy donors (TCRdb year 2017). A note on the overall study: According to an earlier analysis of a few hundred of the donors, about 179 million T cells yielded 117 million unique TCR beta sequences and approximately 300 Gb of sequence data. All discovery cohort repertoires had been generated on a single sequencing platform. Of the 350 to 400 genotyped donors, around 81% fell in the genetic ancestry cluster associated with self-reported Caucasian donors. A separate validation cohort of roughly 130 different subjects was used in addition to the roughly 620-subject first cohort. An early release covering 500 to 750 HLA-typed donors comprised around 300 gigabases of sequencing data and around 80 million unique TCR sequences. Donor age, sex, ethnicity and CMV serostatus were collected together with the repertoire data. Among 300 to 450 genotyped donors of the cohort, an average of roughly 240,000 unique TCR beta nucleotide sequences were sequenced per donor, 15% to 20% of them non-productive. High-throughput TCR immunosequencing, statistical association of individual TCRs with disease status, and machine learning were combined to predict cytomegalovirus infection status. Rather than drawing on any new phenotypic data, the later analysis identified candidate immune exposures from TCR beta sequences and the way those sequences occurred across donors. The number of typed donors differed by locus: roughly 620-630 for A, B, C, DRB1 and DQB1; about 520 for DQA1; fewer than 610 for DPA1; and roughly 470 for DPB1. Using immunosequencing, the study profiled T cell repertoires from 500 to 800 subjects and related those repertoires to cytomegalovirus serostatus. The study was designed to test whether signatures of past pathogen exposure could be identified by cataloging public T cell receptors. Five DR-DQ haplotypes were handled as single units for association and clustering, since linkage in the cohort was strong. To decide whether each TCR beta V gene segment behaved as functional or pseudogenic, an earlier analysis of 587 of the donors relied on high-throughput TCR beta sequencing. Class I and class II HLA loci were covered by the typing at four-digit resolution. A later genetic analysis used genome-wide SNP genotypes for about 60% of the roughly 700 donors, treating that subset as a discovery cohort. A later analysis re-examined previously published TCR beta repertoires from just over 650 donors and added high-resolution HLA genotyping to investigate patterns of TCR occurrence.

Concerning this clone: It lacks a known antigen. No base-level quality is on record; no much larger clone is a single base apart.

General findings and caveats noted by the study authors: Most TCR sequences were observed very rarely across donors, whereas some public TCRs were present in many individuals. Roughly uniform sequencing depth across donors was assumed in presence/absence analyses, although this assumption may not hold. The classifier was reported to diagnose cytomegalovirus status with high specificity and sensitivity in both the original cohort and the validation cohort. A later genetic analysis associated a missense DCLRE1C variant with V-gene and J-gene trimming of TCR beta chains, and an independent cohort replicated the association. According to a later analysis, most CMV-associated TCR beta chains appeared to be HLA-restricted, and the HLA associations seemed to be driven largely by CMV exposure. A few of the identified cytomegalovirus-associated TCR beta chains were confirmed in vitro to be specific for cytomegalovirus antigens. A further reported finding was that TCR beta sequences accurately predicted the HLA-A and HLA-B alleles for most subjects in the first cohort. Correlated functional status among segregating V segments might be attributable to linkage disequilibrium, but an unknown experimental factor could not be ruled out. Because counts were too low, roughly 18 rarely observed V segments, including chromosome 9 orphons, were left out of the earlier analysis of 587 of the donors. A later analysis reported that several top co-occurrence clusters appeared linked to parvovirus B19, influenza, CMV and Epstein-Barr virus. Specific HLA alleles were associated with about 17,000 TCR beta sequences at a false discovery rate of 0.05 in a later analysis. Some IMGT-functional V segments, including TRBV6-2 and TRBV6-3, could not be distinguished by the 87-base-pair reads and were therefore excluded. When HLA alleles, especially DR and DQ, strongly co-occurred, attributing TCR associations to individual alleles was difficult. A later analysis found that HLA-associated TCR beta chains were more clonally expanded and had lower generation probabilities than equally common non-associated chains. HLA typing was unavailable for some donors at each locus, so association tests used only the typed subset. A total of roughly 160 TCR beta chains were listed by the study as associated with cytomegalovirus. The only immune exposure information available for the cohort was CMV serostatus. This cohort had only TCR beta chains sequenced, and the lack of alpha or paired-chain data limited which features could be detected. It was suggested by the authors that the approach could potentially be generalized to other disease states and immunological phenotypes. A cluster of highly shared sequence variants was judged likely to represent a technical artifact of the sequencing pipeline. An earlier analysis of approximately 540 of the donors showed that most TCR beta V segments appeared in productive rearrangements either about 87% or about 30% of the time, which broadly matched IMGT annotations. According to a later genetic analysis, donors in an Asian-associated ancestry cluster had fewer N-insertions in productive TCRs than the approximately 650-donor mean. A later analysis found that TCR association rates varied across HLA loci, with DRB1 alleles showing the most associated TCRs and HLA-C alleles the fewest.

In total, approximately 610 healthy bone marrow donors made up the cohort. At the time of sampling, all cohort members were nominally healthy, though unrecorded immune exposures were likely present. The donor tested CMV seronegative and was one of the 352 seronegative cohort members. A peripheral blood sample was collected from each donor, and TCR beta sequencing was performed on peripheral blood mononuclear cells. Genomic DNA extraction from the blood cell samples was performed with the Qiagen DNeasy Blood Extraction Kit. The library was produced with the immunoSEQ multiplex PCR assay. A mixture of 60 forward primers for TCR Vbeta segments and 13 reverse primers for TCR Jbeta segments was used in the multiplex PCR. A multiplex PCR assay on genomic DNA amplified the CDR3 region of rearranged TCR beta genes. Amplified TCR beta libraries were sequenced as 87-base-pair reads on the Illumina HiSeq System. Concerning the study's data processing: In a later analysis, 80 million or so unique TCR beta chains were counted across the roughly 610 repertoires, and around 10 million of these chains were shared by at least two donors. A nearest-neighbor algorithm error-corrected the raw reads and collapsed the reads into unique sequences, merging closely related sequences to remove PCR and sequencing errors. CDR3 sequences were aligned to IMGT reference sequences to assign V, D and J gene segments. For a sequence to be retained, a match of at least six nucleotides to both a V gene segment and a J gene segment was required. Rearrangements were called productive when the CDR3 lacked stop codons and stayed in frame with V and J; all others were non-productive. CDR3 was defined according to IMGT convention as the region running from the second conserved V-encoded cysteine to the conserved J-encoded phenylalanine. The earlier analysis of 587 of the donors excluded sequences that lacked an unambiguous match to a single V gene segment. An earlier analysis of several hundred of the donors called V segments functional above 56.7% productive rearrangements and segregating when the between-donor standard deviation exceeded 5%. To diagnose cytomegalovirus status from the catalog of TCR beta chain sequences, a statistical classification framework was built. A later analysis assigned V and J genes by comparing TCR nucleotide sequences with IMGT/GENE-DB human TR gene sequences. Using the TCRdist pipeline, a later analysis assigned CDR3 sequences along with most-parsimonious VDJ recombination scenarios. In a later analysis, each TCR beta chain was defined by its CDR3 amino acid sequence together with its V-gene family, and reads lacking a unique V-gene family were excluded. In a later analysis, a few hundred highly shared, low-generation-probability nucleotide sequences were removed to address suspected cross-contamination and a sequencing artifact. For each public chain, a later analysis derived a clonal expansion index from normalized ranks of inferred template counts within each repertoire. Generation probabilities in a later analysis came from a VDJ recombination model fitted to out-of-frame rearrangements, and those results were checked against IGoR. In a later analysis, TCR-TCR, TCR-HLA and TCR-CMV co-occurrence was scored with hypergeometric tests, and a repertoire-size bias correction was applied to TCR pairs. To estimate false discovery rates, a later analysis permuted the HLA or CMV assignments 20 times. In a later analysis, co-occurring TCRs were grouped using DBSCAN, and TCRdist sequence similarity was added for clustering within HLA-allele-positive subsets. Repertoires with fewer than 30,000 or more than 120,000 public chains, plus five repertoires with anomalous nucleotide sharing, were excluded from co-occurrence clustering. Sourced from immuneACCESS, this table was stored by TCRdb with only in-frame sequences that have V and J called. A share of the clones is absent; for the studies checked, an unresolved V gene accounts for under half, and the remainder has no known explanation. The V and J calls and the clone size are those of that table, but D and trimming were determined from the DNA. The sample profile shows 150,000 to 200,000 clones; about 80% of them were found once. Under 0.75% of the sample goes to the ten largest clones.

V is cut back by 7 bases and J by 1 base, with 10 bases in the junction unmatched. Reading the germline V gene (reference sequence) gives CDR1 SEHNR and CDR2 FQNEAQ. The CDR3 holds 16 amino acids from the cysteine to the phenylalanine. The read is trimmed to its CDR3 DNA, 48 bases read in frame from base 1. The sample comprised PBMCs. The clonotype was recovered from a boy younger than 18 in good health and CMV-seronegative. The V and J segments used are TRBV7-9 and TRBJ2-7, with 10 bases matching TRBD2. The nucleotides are TGTGCCAGCAACGCATCGACTAGCGGGTATTCCTACGAGCAGTACTTC. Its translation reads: CASNASTSGYSYEQYF.